A selection of T cell receptor beta chains follows, all from one sample in a study of response to subunit inactivated influenza vaccine. TCRdb re-called the RT-PCR reads with MiXCR, one entry per CDR3 protein. Among about 700,000 distinct CDR3 sequences listed, approximately 15% were seen once. This material consisted of PBMCs from blood, taken around 14 days before vaccination. These receptors were collected from a man aged 50-60 years who received an inactivated influenza vaccine. The CDR3 runs from the conserved cysteine through the conserved F or W. Each record gives: J gene, clone size, V gene, CDR3 protein. Some rows have no size entry. The others give once, few or many, or a class for an expanded clone.

TRBJ2-3 | few | TRBV29-1 | CSVPARGSTDTQYF
TRBJ2-7 | few | TRBV10-3 | CAISGQGDTYEQYF
TRBJ1-2 | few | TRBV12-3/TRBV12-4 | CASSDPMRGDYGYTF
TRBJ2-7 | NA | TRBV5-5 | CASSLGATGSTYEQYF
TRBJ2-7 | many | TRBV29-1 | CSVVGAYEQYF
TRBJ1-1 | NA | TRBV6-5 | CASSTLGGEAFF
TRBJ2-3 | NA | TRBV11-2 | CASSWTSGGGDTQYF
TRBJ2-5 | once | TRBV7-9 | CASRREAETQYF
TRBJ2-1 | NA | TRBV5-5 | CASSGPSAPGLLYNEQFF
TRBJ2-3 | NA | TRBV7-9 | CASSFLPGGQGWRTQYF
TRBJ2-2 | NA | TRBV29-1 | CSVGVGRGVTGELFF
TRBJ2-1 | NA | TRBV10-3 | CAIGGIPSGPSYNEQFF
TRBJ2-7 | NA | TRBV28 | CASTSTSGTPQYF
TRBJ2-5 | NA | TRBV28 | CASSSEDRTGKETQYF